These T cell receptor beta chains were read from a single sample in a study of blood T cell repertoires in COVID-19. Libraries were prepared by immunoSEQ multiplex PCR; TCRdb keeps only in-frame clonotypes and omits some of them. This table holds just over 95,000 clones, roughly 87% found once. The sample taken for sequencing was peripheral blood. These receptors originate from a man older than 75 with acute or convalescent COVID-19. Both conserved end residues are part of each CDR3. Fields, in order: D gene, V gene, J gene, clone size, CDR3 DNA, CDR3 protein. D genes are given only for firm matches. Clone size is not always given. Where it is, it says once, few, many or a class for expanded clones.

D: TRBD2
V: TRBV15
J: TRBJ2-3
size: few
DNA: TGTGCCACCAGCCCGACTAGCGGGAGATCGGATACGCAGTATTTT
CDR3: CATSPTSGRSDTQYF

D: .
V: TRBV30
J: TRBJ1-2
size: once
DNA: TGTGCCTGGAGTGTATCAACAGTTTATGGCTACACCTTC
CDR3: CAWSVSTVYGYTF

D: TRBD1
V: TRBV19
J: TRBJ1-5
size: .
DNA: TGTGCCAGTAGCGGCGACAGGGGGTACCGAGGGCAGCCCCAGCATTTT
CDR3: CASSGDRGYRGQPQHF

D: .
V: TRBV19
J: TRBJ2-5
size: once
DNA: TGTGCCAGTAGTACCGGGGAGAGGAAGACCCAGTACTTC
CDR3: CASSTGERKTQYF

D: .
V: TRBV12-3/TRBV12-4
J: TRBJ2-3
size: .
DNA: TGTGCCAGCATGCTCGCAGCGGCGGATACGCAGTATTTT
CDR3: CASMLAAADTQYF

D: .
V: TRBV5-4
J: TRBJ1-2
size: .
DNA: TGTGCCAGCAGCGACGAACAGCCCGGATTCTATGGCTACACCTTC
CDR3: CASSDEQPGFYGYTF

D: TRBD2
V: TRBV27
J: TRBJ2-5
size: .
DNA: TGTGCCAGCAGTCCGCCCGGACTAGCGGGGGCTCTAGAGACCCAGTACTTC
CDR3: CASSPPGLAGALETQYF

D: .
V: TRBV23-1
J: TRBJ2-5
size: .
DNA: TGCGCCAGCAATACAGCAGGGTACGGAGAGACCCAGTACTTC
CDR3: CASNTAGYGETQYF

D: TRBD1
V: TRBV4-3
J: TRBJ1-5
size: .
DNA: TGCGCCAGCAGCCAAGATGGGACAGGGAGCCAGCCCCAGCATTTT
CDR3: CASSQDGTGSQPQHF

D: .
V: TRBV5-4
J: TRBJ2-6
size: .
DNA: TGTGCCAGCAGCCCCCCCAGGGCTGGGGCCAACGTCCTGACTTTC
CDR3: CASSPPRAGANVLTF

D: .
V: TRBV12-3/TRBV12-4
J: TRBJ2-3
size: .
DNA: TGTGCCAGCAGTTTAAGCGGCACAGATACGCAGTATTTT
CDR3: CASSLSGTDTQYF

D: .
V: TRBV28
J: TRBJ2-5
size: .
DNA: TGTGCCAGCAGTTACCTGGGTAGCGAGGTCCAAGAGACCCAGTACTTC
CDR3: CASSYLGSEVQETQYF

D: TRBD1
V: TRBV2
J: TRBJ1-5
size: few
DNA: TGTGCCAGCAGTGGACAGGGCCTCAATCAGCCCCAGCATTTT
CDR3: CASSGQGLNQPQHF

D: TRBD1
V: TRBV24-1
J: TRBJ2-7
size: .
DNA: TGTGCCACCAGTGACACCGGGACAGGGAGGAGCTACGAGCAGTACTTC
CDR3: CATSDTGTGRSYEQYF

D: TRBD2
V: TRBV5-4
J: TRBJ2-7
size: .
DNA: TGTGCCAGCAGCTTGAATGGCGGGAGGCGAGAGCAGTACTTC
CDR3: CASSLNGGRREQYF

D: .
V: TRBV19
J: TRBJ1-3
size: .
DNA: TGTGCCAGCGCTACGGCGGGGGGCTCTGGAAACACCATATATTTT
CDR3: CASATAGGSGNTIYF

D: .
V: TRBV30
J: TRBJ1-5
size: .
DNA: TGTGCCTGGAAGTTAAGCAGGGGTAATCAGCCCCAGCATTTT
CDR3: CAWKLSRGNQPQHF

D: TRBD1
V: TRBV27
J: TRBJ2-2
size: few
DNA: TGTGCCAGCAGGGACAGGGGGCGGTATGGGGAGCTGTTTTTT
CDR3: CASRDRGRYGELFF

D: .
V: TRBV18
J: TRBJ1-6
size: .
DNA: TGTGCCAGCTCACCTAGAGGGCAAGTCGATAATTCACCCCTCCACTTT
CDR3: CASSPRGQVDNSPLHF

D: .
V: TRBV2
J: TRBJ2-7
size: .
DNA: TGTGCCAGCAGTGAAATGGCCAGCGCTAACGAGCAGTACTTC
CDR3: CASSEMASANEQYF

D: TRBD1
V: TRBV7-2
J: TRBJ1-1
size: .
DNA: TGTGCCAGCAGCACTCGAATGACAGGGGGAAAGACTGAAGCTTTCTTT
CDR3: CASSTRMTGGKTEAFF

D: TRBD2
V: TRBV27
J: TRBJ2-7
size: once
DNA: TGTGCCAGCAGTCCAAGACTAGCGGGAGGGCCCTACGAGCAGTACTTC
CDR3: CASSPRLAGGPYEQYF

D: .
V: TRBV20-1
J: TRBJ2-1
size: .
DNA: TGCAGTGCGGAAGGGGTGAATGAGCAGTTCTTC
CDR3: CSAEGVNEQFF

D: .
V: TRBV5-1
J: TRBJ1-2
size: once
DNA: TGCGCCAGCAGCTTGGAGGCAGGAGGCGGCTACACCTTC
CDR3: CASSLEAGGGYTF

D: TRBD1
V: TRBV19
J: TRBJ1-2
size: once
DNA: TGTGCCACCCGGACAGGGGACATCTATGGCTACACCTTC
CDR3: CATRTGDIYGYTF

D: .
V: TRBV4-1
J: TRBJ2-1
size: .
DNA: TGCGCCAGCAGCCAAGAGAGCAGGGGTGACTACAATGAGCAGTTCTTC
CDR3: CASSQESRGDYNEQFF

D: TRBD1
V: TRBV9
J: TRBJ1-4
size: .
DNA: TGTGCCAGCAGCGGAGGGACAGGGTATGATGAAAAACTGTTTTTT
CDR3: CASSGGTGYDEKLFF

D: .
V: TRBV9
J: TRBJ1-3
size: .
DNA: TGTGCCAGCAGCGTAGGAGGGCGGAGAGGCGTCTCTGGAAACACCATATATTTT
CDR3: CASSVGGRRGVSGNTIYF